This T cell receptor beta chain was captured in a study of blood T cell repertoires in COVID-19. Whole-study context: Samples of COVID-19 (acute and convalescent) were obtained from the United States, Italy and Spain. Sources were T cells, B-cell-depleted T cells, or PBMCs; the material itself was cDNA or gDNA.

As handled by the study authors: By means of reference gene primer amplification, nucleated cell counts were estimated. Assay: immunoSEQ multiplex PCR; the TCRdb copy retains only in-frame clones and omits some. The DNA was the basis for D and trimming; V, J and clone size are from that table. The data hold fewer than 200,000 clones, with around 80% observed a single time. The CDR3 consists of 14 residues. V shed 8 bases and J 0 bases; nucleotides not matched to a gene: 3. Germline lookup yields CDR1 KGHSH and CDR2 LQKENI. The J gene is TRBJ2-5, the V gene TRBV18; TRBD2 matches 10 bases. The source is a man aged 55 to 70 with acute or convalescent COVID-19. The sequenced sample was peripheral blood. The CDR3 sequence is CASRTSGNQETQYF. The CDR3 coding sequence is TGTGCCAGCCGGACTAGCGGCAACCAAGAGACCCAGTACTTC.